This T cell receptor (beta chain) was recovered during a study of CD8 T cells in Susac syndrome. TEMRA cells underwent FACS enrichment and CD8+ and CD4+ T cells underwent negative isolation. Trimming removed 4 bases from V and 3 bases from J, with 13 bases in between. The CDR3 consists of 15 residues. Germline V CDR1 and CDR2: MDHEN, SYDVKM. Random-hexamer reverse transcription was applied to roughly 0.5 to 1 ug RNA. TCRdb independently ran MiXCR on the immunoSEQ multiplex PCR reads; one entry per CDR3 protein. The sample comprises 140,000 or so distinct CDR3 sequences, approximately 96% of which are singletons, and over 0.1% rests with the top ten.

V gene TRBV28 combines with J gene TRBJ1-5, with TRBD1 as a possible D gene (5 bases). This TCR was recovered from a human donor with multiple sclerosis. The material sequenced was CD4+ T cells from PBMCs. The CDR3 protein is CASSSIAGANQPQHF. The CDR3 coding sequence is TGTGCCAGCAGTTCGATAGCCGGGGCCAATCAGCCCCAGCATTTT.